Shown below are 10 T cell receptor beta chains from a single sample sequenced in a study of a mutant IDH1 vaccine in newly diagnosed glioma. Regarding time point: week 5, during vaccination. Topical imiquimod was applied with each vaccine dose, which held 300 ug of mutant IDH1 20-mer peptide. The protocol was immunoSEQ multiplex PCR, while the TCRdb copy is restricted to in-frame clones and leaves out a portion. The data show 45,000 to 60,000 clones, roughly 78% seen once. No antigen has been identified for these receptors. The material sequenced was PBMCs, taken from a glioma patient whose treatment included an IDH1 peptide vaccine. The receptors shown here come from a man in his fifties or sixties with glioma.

DNA of the CDR3: TGTGCCAGCAGTGAAGCGCAATTTTCATCATTCTACGAGCAGTACTTC. Translating it yields CASSEAQFSSFYEQYF. V is TRBV6-1 and J is TRBJ2-7; D uncertain. V shed 0 bases and J shed 3 bases, with 15 bases lying between them. This CDR3 is 16 amino acids long. Germline CDR1 MNHNS, CDR2 SASEGT.

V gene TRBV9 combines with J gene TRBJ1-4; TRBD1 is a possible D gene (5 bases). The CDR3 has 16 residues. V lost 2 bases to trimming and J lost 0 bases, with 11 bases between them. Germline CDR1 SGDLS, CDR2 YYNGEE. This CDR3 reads CASSVRDGATNEKLFF. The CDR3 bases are TGTGCCAGCAGCGTGAGGGACGGAGCAACTAATGAAAAACTGTTTTTT.

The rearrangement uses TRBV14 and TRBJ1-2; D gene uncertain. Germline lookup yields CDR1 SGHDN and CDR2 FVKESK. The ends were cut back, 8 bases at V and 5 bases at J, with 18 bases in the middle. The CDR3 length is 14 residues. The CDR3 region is CASAAQELGYGYTF. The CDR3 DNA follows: TGTGCCAGCGCTGCGCAAGAATTAGGGTATGGCTACACCTTC.

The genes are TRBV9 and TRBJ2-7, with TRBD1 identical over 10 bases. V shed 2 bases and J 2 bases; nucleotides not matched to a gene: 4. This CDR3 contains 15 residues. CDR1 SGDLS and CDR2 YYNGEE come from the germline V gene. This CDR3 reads CASSVGQGRTYEQYF. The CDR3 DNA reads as TGTGCCAGCAGCGTGGGACAGGGGCGGACCTACGAGCAGTACTTC.

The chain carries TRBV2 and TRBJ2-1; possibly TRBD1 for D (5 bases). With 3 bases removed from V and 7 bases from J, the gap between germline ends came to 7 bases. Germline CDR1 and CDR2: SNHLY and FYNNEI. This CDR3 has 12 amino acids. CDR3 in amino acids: CASSDPGNEQFF. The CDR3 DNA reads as TGTGCCAGCAGTGACCCAGGGAATGAGCAGTTCTTC.

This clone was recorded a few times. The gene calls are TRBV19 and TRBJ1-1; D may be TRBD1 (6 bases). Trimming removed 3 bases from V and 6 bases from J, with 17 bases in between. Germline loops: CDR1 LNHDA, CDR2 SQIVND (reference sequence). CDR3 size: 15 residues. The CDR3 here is CASSISPGTRAEAFF. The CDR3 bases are TGTGCCAGTAGTATTTCCCCAGGGACAAGGGCTGAAGCTTTCTTT.

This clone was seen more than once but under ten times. The CDR3 bases are TGTGCCAGCTCACCACCGGGGAGGGGAGTGTATCAGCCCCAGCATTTT. Amino acids: CASSPPGRGVYQPQHF. The chain joins TRBV18 to TRBJ1-5; perhaps TRBD1 as D (5 bases). The V and J ends lost 0 bases and 5 bases respectively, with 14 bases between them. The CDR3 length is 16 residues. Germline lookup yields CDR1 KGHSH and CDR2 LQKENI.

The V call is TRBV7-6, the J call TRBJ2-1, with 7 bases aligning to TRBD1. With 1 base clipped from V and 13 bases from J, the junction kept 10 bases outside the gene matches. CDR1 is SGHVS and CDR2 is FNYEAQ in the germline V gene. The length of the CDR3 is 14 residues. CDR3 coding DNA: TGTGCCAGCAGCTTAGAGGCCGAGACAGGGAAACAGTTCTTC. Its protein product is CASSLEAETGKQFF. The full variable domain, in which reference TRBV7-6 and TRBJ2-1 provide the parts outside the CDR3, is GAGVSQSPRYKVTKRGQDVALRCDPISGHVSLYWYRQALGQGPEFLTYFNYEAQQDKSGLPNDRFSAERPEGSISTLTIQRTEQRDSAMYRCASSLEAETGKQFFGPGTRLTVL.

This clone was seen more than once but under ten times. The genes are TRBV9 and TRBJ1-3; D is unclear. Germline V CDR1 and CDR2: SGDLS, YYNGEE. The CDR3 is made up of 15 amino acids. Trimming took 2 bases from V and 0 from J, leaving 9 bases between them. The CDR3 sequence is CASSVGSISGNTIYF. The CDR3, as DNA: TGTGCCAGCAGCGTCGGCAGTATCTCTGGAAACACCATATATTTT.

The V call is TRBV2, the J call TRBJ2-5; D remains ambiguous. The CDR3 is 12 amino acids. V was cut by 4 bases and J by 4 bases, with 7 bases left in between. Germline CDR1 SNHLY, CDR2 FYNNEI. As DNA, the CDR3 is TGTGCCAGCAGTGCCCTGGGAGAGACCCAGTACTTC. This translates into CASSALGETQYF.